The 24 T cell receptor beta chains reported below all come from one sample, sequenced in a study of T cell clonality in common variable immunodeficiency. Profiling relied on immunoSEQ multiplex PCR, and the TCRdb table lists in-frame clones only, not all of them. This sample has 30,000 to 40,000 clones, each found more than once. The sequenced sample was peripheral blood mononuclear cells. These receptors originate from a person between 18 and 75 years old in good health.

This clone was recorded many times. The DNA ends 3 residues before the CDR3 does, and the rest of the CDR3 is filled in from the germline J gene. The chain combines TRBV19 with TRBJ2-1; D may be TRBD2 (6 bases). The CDR3 consists of 16 residues. Per germline, CDR1 LNHDA and CDR2 SQIVND (reference sequence). V shed 3 bases and J shed 5 bases, with 17 bases lying between them. The sequenced part of the CDR3 DNA is TGTGCCAGTAGTATCAGGGCGGGACTCGGGAACAATGAG. This sequence encodes CASSIRAGLGNNE. The CDR3 in its entirety is CASSIRAGLGNNEQFF.

This clone occurred many times. With the read ending 3 residues before the CDR3 end, the germline J gene is used to fill in that end. The chain recombines TRBV5-1 with TRBJ1-1, with D possibly TRBD1 on 6 matching bases. The CDR3 is 17 amino acids. The germline V gene has CDR1 SGHRS and CDR2 YFSETQ. This chain's CDR3 is CASSLLGALGPGAEAFF. The sequenced CDR3 bases are TGCGCCAGCAGCTTGTTGGGGGCTTTAGGGCCAGGGGCCGAA.

This clone was detected ten times or more. Sequencing ends 3 residues short of the CDR3 end; the germline J gene provides the rest. The V and J genes are TRBV5-1 and TRBJ1-4; 7 positions agree with TRBD1. CDR1 and CDR2 (germline): SGHRS, YFSETQ. This CDR3 has 15 amino acids. Germline trimming cut 0 bases from V and 1 base from J; bases unmatched to any gene: 0. The covered CDR3 bases are TGCGCCAGCAGCTTGGGACAGGGAACTAATGAAAAA. Its protein product is CASSLGQGTNEK. The whole CDR3 protein is CASSLGQGTNEKLFF.

Many counts were recorded for this clone. The CDR3 goes on 3 residues after the read ends, and that part is filled in from the germline J gene. The rearrangement links TRBV30 to TRBJ2-7, with a possible D match to TRBD1 (5 bases). V gave up 3 bases and J gave up 2 bases, with 17 bases separating them. This CDR3 has 15 residues. The germline CDR1 and CDR2 sequences are GTSNPN and SVGIG (reference sequence). The CDR3 region is CAWRIGVQDTYEQYF. The part of the CDR3 DNA that was read is TGTGCCTGGAGGATAGGGGTACAGGACACCTACGAG.

This clone was counted many times. The CDR3 goes on 3 residues after the read ends, and that part is filled in from the germline J gene. V gene TRBV7-8 combines with J gene TRBJ2-7, with 8 positions matching TRBD2. The CDR3 is 14 residues long. Germline V gives CDR1 SGHVS, CDR2 FQNEAQ. The J segment lost 6 bases and the V segment lost 5 bases, leaving 9 bases of the junction unmatched. The sequenced CDR3 bases are TGTGCCAGCAGCAAGACCCCAACTAGCGGCGAG. Translated: CASSKTPTSGE. The CDR3, in full, reads CASSKTPTSGEQYF.

This clone has more than one count but fewer than ten. The observed sequence ends 3 residues before the CDR3 terminus, with the missing tail filled in from the germline J gene. The rearrangement links TRBV18 to TRBJ1-2; TRBD1 matches at 12 bases. The germline CDR1 and CDR2 sequences are KGHSH and LQKENI. CDR3 size: 15 residues. Trimming at V came to 3 bases and at J to 3 bases, leaving 2 bases not matched to a gene. The part of the CDR3 DNA that was read is TGTGCCAGCTCACCGGGGACAGGGGGCGACTATGGC. This codes for CASSPGTGGDYG. The full CDR3 sequence reads CASSPGTGGDYGYTF.

This clone was observed at least ten times. The CDR3 extends 3 residues past the end of the read, so its final part is completed from the germline J gene. The chain combines TRBV5-1 with TRBJ1-5; 9 bases map to TRBD1. Germline loops: CDR1 SGHRS, CDR2 YFSETQ. CDR3 length equals 16 residues. J gave up 7 bases and V 4 bases, and 12 bases lay outside the gene matches. Partial CDR3 DNA: TGCGCCAGCAGCGGAGGGGGGGGACAGGGCGTCCAGCCC. Protein: CASSGGGGQGVQP. The entire CDR3 protein reads CASSGGGGQGVQPQHF.

This clone was recorded many times. The read falls 3 residues short of the CDR3 end, and the missing part is taken from the germline J gene. V and J are TRBV5-1 and TRBJ2-1; 12 bases fit TRBD2. With V trimmed by 7 bases and J by 7 bases, 12 bases remained unmatched. Per germline, CDR1 SGHRS and CDR2 YFSETQ. The CDR3 contains 16 residues. The part of the CDR3 DNA that was read is TGCGCCAGCGGGAAAGGGGCTAGCGGGGGGGCAAATGAG. Protein product: CASGKGASGGANE. The whole CDR3 region reads CASGKGASGGANEQFF.

In its sample, this clone was seen many times. The read halts 3 residues ahead of the CDR3 end, with the missing end drawn from the germline J gene. This chain uses TRBV18 with TRBJ2-5; weak D call: TRBD1 (5 bases). The length of the CDR3 is 14 residues. Germline CDR1 KGHSH, CDR2 LQKENI. Trimming took 3 bases from V and 3 from J, leaving 11 bases between them. CDR3 in amino acids: CASSPPGAEETQYF. CDR3 DNA (partial): TGTGCCAGCTCACCGCCTGGGGCAGAAGAGACC.

The sample holds many counts of this clone. The read is 3 residues too short to cover the CDR3 end, so that end is filled in from the germline J gene. Different DNA sequences within this sample yield the same CDR3. V and J are TRBV7-2 and TRBJ1-3, with TRBD1 identical over 8 bases. V trimming: 0 bases; J trimming: 2 bases; junction bases outside the gene matches: 3. This CDR3 region has 16 residues. Germline V gene data show CDR1 as SGHTA and CDR2 as FQGNSA. The sequenced part of the CDR3 DNA is TGTGCCAGCAGCTTAGCCCAGGGGGCTCCTGGAAACACC. Translated, it gives CASSLAQGAPGNT. The CDR3 reads in full as CASSLAQGAPGNTIYF.

In this sample, this clone turned up many times. The sequenced fragment ends 3 residues before the CDR3 boundary, so the rest is inferred from the germline J gene. J is TRBJ1-5 and V is TRBV30, with a weak D call TRBD1 (6 bases). Per germline, CDR1 GTSNPN and CDR2 SVGIG (reference sequence). The CDR3 has 14 residues. Trimming took off 6 bases at V and 4 bases at J, with 16 bases between the two ends. The sequenced part of the CDR3 DNA is TGTGCCTGCCAGACAGGAGAAGGGAATCAGCCC. It is translated as CACQTGEGNQP. The CDR3 as a whole reads CACQTGEGNQPQHF.

This clone is medium-sized by share. The CDR3 is cut off 3 residues early in the read; its end comes from the germline J gene. The rearrangement joins TRBV19 to TRBJ1-2; 8 bases map to TRBD1. The germline CDR1 and CDR2 sequences are LNHDA and SQIVND (reference sequence). V lost 8 bases, J lost 5 bases, and 1 base stayed unmatched. The CDR3 runs to 11 residues. The sequenced part of the CDR3 DNA is TGTGCCAGTCGACAGGGGTATGGC. Its protein product is CASRQGYG. The full CDR3 reads CASRQGYGYTF. Full variable domain (missing parts from reference TRBV19 and TRBJ1-2): DGGITQSPKYLFRKEGQNVTLSCEQNLNHDAMYWYRQDPGQGLRLIYYSQIVNDFQKGDIAEGYSVSREKKESFPLTVTSAQKNPTAFYLCASRQGYGYTFGSGTRLTVV.

In this sample, this clone turned up many times. Read sequence stops 3 residues before the CDR3 end, and the germline J gene provides the missing end. This chain links TRBV19 with TRBJ1-1; 10 bases are shared with TRBD1. The ends lost 0 bases at V and 4 bases at J; junction bases unmatched: 11. CDR3 size: 18 residues. Germline V gene sequence: CDR1 LNHDA, CDR2 SQIVND (reference sequence). The chain's CDR3 is CASSIDLGTGDVLTEAFF. The DNA read from the CDR3 is TGTGCCAGTAGTATAGATCTAGGGACAGGGGATGTCCTCACTGAA.

This clone was seen ten or more times. The read gets to within 3 residues of the CDR3 end, and the germline J gene fills in the rest. The gene calls are TRBV6-1 and TRBJ2-7, with TRBD1 identical over 10 bases. Germline V gives CDR1 MNHNS, CDR2 SASEGT. This CDR3 contains 15 residues. V shed 4 bases, J shed 4 bases, and the junction held 7 bases outside the gene matches. The CDR3 DNA, read in part, is TGTGCCAGCAGTGTCGGGACAGGGGTAACTTACGAG. This gives the protein CASSVGTGVTYE. The entire CDR3 reads CASSVGTGVTYEQYF.

The table lists this clone with many counts. The CDR3 end falls 3 residues outside the read, so it is completed with the germline J gene. The V call is TRBV11-2, the J call TRBJ1-2; the D gene is possibly TRBD1 (5 bases). Germline V CDR1 and CDR2: SGHAT, FQNNGV. V lost 5 bases and J lost 4, with 14 bases in between. This CDR3 contains 14 residues. CDR3 DNA (partial): TGTGCCAGCAGCAGCCTCAGGGCCAGCTATGGC. Protein product: CASSSLRASYG. The complete CDR3 reads CASSSLRASYGYTF.

This clone has a handful of counts. The covered CDR3 bases are TGTGCCAGCTCACCACGGCAGGGGCAAGAGACG. It yields the protein CASSPRQGQET. The whole CDR3 sequence reads CASSPRQGQETQYF. V usage is TRBV18 and J usage is TRBJ2-3; perhaps TRBD1 as D (6 bases). The read gets to within 3 residues of the CDR3 end, and the germline J gene fills in the rest. The CDR3 covers 14 residues. Looked up from germline, CDR1 is KGHSH and CDR2 is LQKENI.

This clone was counted ten times or more. The read ends 3 residues before the CDR3 terminus; that terminus is restored from the germline J gene. This sequence joins TRBV13 and TRBJ1-4; a weak D match, TRBD1 (6 bases). The CDR3 is 17 amino acids. V lost 5 bases to trimming and J lost 4 bases, with 20 bases between them. In germline, CDR1 is PRHDT, CDR2 FYEKMQ (reference sequence). The part of the CDR3 DNA that was read is TGTGCCAGCAGCCTCCGGAGTTGGGGGCAAAGTAATGAAAAA. Amino acids: CASSLRSWGQSNEK. In full, the CDR3 is CASSLRSWGQSNEKLFF.

Details on this clone: The read comes to an end 3 residues before the CDR3 does, leaving the germline J gene to fill in the end. The chain joins TRBV30 to TRBJ2-3; 8 positions match TRBD2. The germline CDR1 and CDR2 sequences are GTSNPN and SVGIG (reference sequence). The CDR3 consists of 13 residues. CDR3 DNA (partial): TGTGCCTGGAGCGGGGGGGGGAATCAGCCG. This translates into CAWSGGGNQP. In full, the CDR3 is CAWSGGGNQPQYF.

Regarding this clone: The read ends 3 residues shy of where the CDR3 ends; the end is completed using the germline J gene. V gene TRBV7-9 combines with J gene TRBJ2-4, with 10 bases identical to TRBD1. The CDR3 is made up of 15 amino acids. The germline V gene has CDR1 SEHNR and CDR2 FQNEAQ (reference sequence). Incomplete CDR3 DNA: TGTGCCAGCAACAACCGGGACAGGGGAAACTATGGT. The encoded protein is CASNNRDRGNYG. The CDR3 as a whole reads CASNNRDRGNYGQYF.

Ten or more counts support this clone. The read falls 3 residues short of the CDR3 end, and the missing part is taken from the germline J gene. V and J are TRBV7-9 and TRBJ1-4; 7 bases map to TRBD1. Germline loops: CDR1 SEHNR, CDR2 FQNEAQ (reference sequence). The junction had 3 bases not matched to a gene; V was cut back by 4 bases and J by 4 bases. This CDR3 is built from 14 residues. CDR3 region: CASSSGQINEKLFF. The covered CDR3 bases are TGTGCCAGCAGCTCGGGACAGATTAATGAAAAA.

This clone was counted many times. The CDR3 protein is CASSQGVSGWDEQFF. The DNA read from the CDR3 is TGTGCCAGCAGCCAAGGGGTAAGCGGGTGGGATGAG. The chain joins TRBV4-2 to TRBJ2-1, with D maybe TRBD2 (6 bases). The missing CDR3 end, 3 residues past where the read stops, is filled in from the germline J gene. Germline CDR1 reads LGHNA; CDR2 reads YNFKEQ. Trimming cost V 1 base and J 8 bases, with 15 bases left between them. The CDR3 is 15 residues long.

The sample holds many counts of this clone. CDR3: CSAYNREGNAEAFF. The sequenced CDR3 bases are TGCAGTGCTTATAACAGGGAGGGAAACGCTGAA. The chain has TRBV20-1 and TRBJ1-1; possible D gene TRBD1, 6 bases. The read terminates 3 residues before the CDR3 end, so the remaining end is supplied by the germline J gene. The CDR3 covers 14 residues. Trimming removed 5 bases from V and 6 bases from J, with 19 bases in between. Germline V CDR1 and CDR2: DFQATT, SNEGSKA (reference sequence).

This clone occurred many times. This chain's CDR3 is CASWAPSYGYTF. Incomplete CDR3 DNA: TGCGCCAGCTGGGCCCCCTCCTATGGC. The V and J genes are TRBV10-1 and TRBJ1-2; D uncertain. Read coverage stops 3 residues before the CDR3 terminus; the germline J gene supplies the remainder. The CDR3 runs to 12 residues. Trimming took 8 bases from V and 4 from J, leaving 11 bases between them. Germline CDR1 reads WNHNN; CDR2 reads SYGVQD (reference sequence).

In its sample, this clone was seen many times. The read ends 3 residues before the CDR3 terminus; that terminus is restored from the germline J gene. The chain joins TRBV2 to TRBJ2-1; 8 nucleotides line up with TRBD2. This CDR3 spans 15 amino acids. The V and J ends lost 4 bases and 8 bases, in that order; junction bases with no gene match: 10. The germline gives CDR1 SNHLY, CDR2 FYNNEI. The CDR3 region is CASSVVGLAGDEQFF. The covered CDR3 bases are TGTGCCAGCAGTGTTGTAGGACTAGCAGGCGATGAG. Complete variable domain (other parts from reference TRBV2 and TRBJ2-1): EPEVTQTPSHQVTQMGQEVILRCVPISNHLYFYWYRQILGQKVEFLVSFYNNEISEKSEIFDDQFSVERPDGSNFTLKIRSTKLEDSAMYFCASSVVGLAGDEQFFGPGTRLTVL.